This T cell receptor (beta chain) was identified in a study of blood T cells in healthy people across ages. Study-wide results and limits: Unknown CMV status may confound age-related changes in expanded clones.

For the second PCR, which ran for 7 to 11 cycles, a sample-barcoded 5' primer and a J-beta primer mix were used. Each TCR beta cDNA got a 12-nucleotide random molecular identifier. TCRdb called the 5' RACE reads again in MiXCR, with one record for every CDR3 protein. The table records 900,000 to 950,000 distinct CDR3 sequences, about 27% of them present only once. Germline V CDR1 and CDR2: DFQATT, SNEGSKA (reference sequence). The CDR3 is made up of 17 amino acids. V was pared by 1 base and J by 9 bases, with 20 bases of the junction left unmatched. This clonotype was recorded a few times. The antigen is not known. These same records also appear under a second study, on T cells of mothers and their children. As that study records: Nine systemically healthy Caucasian donors: three mothers, six children.

The genes are TRBV20-1 and TRBJ2-7, with 8 positions matching TRBD1. This clonotype was obtained from a woman in her forties in good health. Sequencing input: blood. The CDR3 region is CSARAAIGGPGGLGQYF. The CDR3 DNA sequence: TGCAGTGCTAGAGCCGCCATCGGCGGGCCAGGGGGCTTGGGGCAGTACTTC.